Shown below are 17 T cell receptor beta chains from a single sample sequenced in a study of cytomegalovirus exposure and HLA in healthy donors. It was with 60 Vbeta and 13 Jbeta primers that the PCR ran. Sequenced by immunoSEQ multiplex PCR; TCRdb stores in-frame clones only, minus some. The sample gives approximately 120,000 clones, roughly 71% of which show up once; over 3.5% is in the top ten. Source material: PBMCs. The receptors were sampled from a woman between 45 and 60 years old in good health and CMV-seropositive.

As for this clone: This sample includes further DNA sequences coding for the same CDR3. The V and J genes are TRBV4-3 and TRBJ1-6; D might be TRBD1 (5 bases). Between the trimmed V and J ends, which lost 2 bases and 8 bases, there was a span of 16 bases. Germline V lookup: CDR1 LGHNA, CDR2 YSLEER. The CDR3 extends over 16 amino acids. CDR3 region: CASSQRTTLRYSPLHF. CDR3 coding DNA: TGCGCCAGCAGCCAAAGGACAACCCTCAGATATTCACCCCTCCACTTT.

The J gene is TRBJ2-1, the V gene TRBV5-8; 8 bases match TRBD2. J gave up 10 bases and V 4 bases, and 16 bases lay outside the gene matches. CDR1 and CDR2 from the germline V gene are SGHTS and YDEGEE. The CDR3 covers 16 residues. The CDR3: CASSPQRGSPEGEQFF. CDR3 DNA sequence: TGTGCCAGCAGCCCTCAGCGGGGGAGTCCCGAGGGCGAGCAGTTCTTC.

The count of this clone is one. The chain joins TRBV5-8 to TRBJ1-5, with TRBD1 as a possible D gene (6 bases). Germline V gene lookup returns CDR1 SGHTS and CDR2 YDEGEE. Trimming stripped 2 bases from V and 4 bases from J, with 13 bases between. This CDR3 comprises 15 residues. DNA for the CDR3: TGTGCCAGCAGCTTAGGGGGTTCCCTGAATCAGCCCCAGCATTTT. The encoded protein is CASSLGGSLNQPQHF.

The chain carries TRBV11-2 and TRBJ2-6; D is perhaps TRBD2 (7 bases). This CDR3 contains 18 residues. V lost 1 base and J lost 0, with 13 bases in between. CDR1 SGHAT and CDR2 FQNNGV come from the germline V gene. The CDR3 is CASSLGTGGHSGANVLTF. The CDR3 region has the DNA TGTGCCAGCAGCTTAGGGACGGGGGGACACTCTGGGGCCAACGTCCTGACTTTC.

The chain carries TRBV5-1 and TRBJ1-6; possible D gene TRBD1, 5 bases. Deletions cut 4 bases from V and 10 bases from J, with 18 bases between. Germline lookup yields CDR1 SGHRS and CDR2 YFSETQ. The CDR3 has 15 residues. The CDR3 DNA reads as TGCGCCAGCAGCCGGGACTCCGACCGGGGGTCACCCCTCCACTTT. Translating gives CASSRDSDRGSPLHF.

V is TRBV2 and J is TRBJ2-2; a possible D gene is TRBD2 (6 bases). Germline V CDR1 and CDR2: SNHLY, FYNNEI. The CDR3 runs 15 residues. Trimming took 3 bases from V and 6 from J, leaving 14 bases between them. The CDR3 reads CASSDVLGGSGELFF. The DNA for the CDR3 is TGTGCCAGCAGTGATGTACTCGGGGGATCCGGGGAGCTGTTTTTT.

The chain recombines TRBV6-1 with TRBJ2-7, with TRBD1 identical over 8 bases. This CDR3 contains 15 residues. Losses at the gene ends were 7 bases for V and 3 bases for J; bases not matched to a gene: 11. In germline, CDR1 is MNHNS, CDR2 SASEGT. This CDR3 is CASKSGTGPIYEQYF. Written as DNA, the CDR3 is TGTGCCAGCAAATCCGGGACAGGACCCATCTACGAGCAGTACTTC.

The chain employs TRBV4-2 and TRBJ1-3; possibly TRBD1 for D (5 bases). In germline, CDR1 is LGHNA, CDR2 YNFKEQ. This CDR3 has 17 amino acids. V lost 0 bases, J lost 6 bases, and 18 bases lay in between. CDR3 DNA: TGTGCCAGCAGCCAAGATGGGGGAGGGCGGGTATTAAACACCATATATTTT. It is translated as CASSQDGGGRVLNTIYF.

This clone was observed a few times. This sequence joins TRBV13 and TRBJ2-5; the D gene is possibly TRBD2 (5 bases). Trimming shortened V by 3 bases and J by 5 bases, and 10 bases separated the two germline ends. From germline, CDR1 is PRHDT and CDR2 FYEKMQ (reference sequence). The CDR3 is made up of 13 amino acids. CDR3 DNA: TGTGCCAGCAGCTTGCCGGGATCGGAGACCCAGTACTTC. This gives the protein CASSLPGSETQYF.

This chain connects TRBV7-6 to TRBJ1-2; perhaps TRBD1 as D (5 bases). This CDR3 has 14 amino acids. Trimming took 5 bases from V and 4 from J, leaving 14 bases between them. Germline V gene data show CDR1 as SGHVS and CDR2 as FNYEAQ. CDR3 amino acids: CASSPGVGGYGYTF. CDR3 sequence (DNA): TGTGCCAGCAGCCCTGGGGTGGGGGGCTATGGCTACACCTTC.

This chain links TRBV7-8 with TRBJ1-5; D not resolved. Trimming shortened V by 1 base and J by 0 bases, and 10 bases separated the two germline ends. Per germline, CDR1 SGHVS and CDR2 FQNEAQ. CDR3 size: 16 residues. CDR3 residues: CASSLGGPYSNQPQHF. The CDR3 DNA reads TGTGCCAGCAGCTTAGGAGGCCCTTATAGCAATCAGCCCCAGCATTTT.

The chain couples TRBV7-2 to TRBJ1-5, with D unclear. The germline V and J ends were trimmed by 1 base and 7 bases, with 8 bases remaining between them. Germline V CDR1 and CDR2: SGHTA, FQGNSA. The CDR3 totals 13 residues. CDR3 sequence: CASSLDYVQPQHF. CDR3 DNA sequence: TGTGCCAGCAGCTTAGATTATGTCCAGCCCCAGCATTTT.

This clone was found once. The chain links TRBV30 to TRBJ1-5; D unresolved. The CDR3 is 13 amino acids. Trimming took off 0 bases at V and 5 bases at J, with 8 bases between the two ends. CDR1 is GTSNPN, CDR2 SVGIG, per germline (reference sequence). The CDR3 DNA reads as TGTGCCTGGAGTGTTCTGGGCGATCAGCCCCAGCATTTT. This codes for CAWSVLGDQPQHF.

This clone was counted once. The rearrangement links TRBV2 to TRBJ1-5; D unresolved. Germline assignment: CDR1 SNHLY and CDR2 FYNNEI. Trimming left V 7 bases short and J 0 bases short, with 13 bases between. CDR3 length: 15 amino acids. This CDR3 is CASTREVYSNQPQHF. The CDR3 DNA is TGTGCCAGCACCCGGGAGGTCTATAGCAATCAGCCCCAGCATTTT.

The CDR3 spells CASGTGGYYGYTF. The CDR3 DNA follows: TGTGCCAGCGGTACGGGGGGCTACTATGGCTACACCTTC. The chain has TRBV6-1 and TRBJ1-2; D may be TRBD1 (6 bases). V lost 8 bases to trimming and J lost 3 bases, with 13 bases between them. Germline-derived CDR1 and CDR2 are MNHNS and SASEGT. There are 13 residues in the CDR3.

This rearrangement joins TRBV19 to TRBJ1-5; no clear D gene. V lost 3 bases, J lost 6 bases, and 15 bases lay in between. The CDR3 totals 15 residues. Germline V gene lookup returns CDR1 LNHDA and CDR2 SQIVND (reference sequence). CDR3 region: CASSIWIREGQPQHF. Written as DNA, the CDR3 is TGTGCCAGTAGTATCTGGATTCGGGAGGGTCAGCCCCAGCATTTT.

The V gene is TRBV18, the J gene TRBJ2-7, with D perhaps matching TRBD1 (6 bases). Looked up from germline, CDR1 is KGHSH and CDR2 is LQKENI. This CDR3 is built from 13 residues. V dropped 6 bases and J dropped 1 base, with 10 bases sitting between them. The CDR3 here is CASSLRGSYEQYF. CDR3 in DNA: TGTGCCAGCTCTCTCAGGGGTTCCTACGAGCAGTACTTC.